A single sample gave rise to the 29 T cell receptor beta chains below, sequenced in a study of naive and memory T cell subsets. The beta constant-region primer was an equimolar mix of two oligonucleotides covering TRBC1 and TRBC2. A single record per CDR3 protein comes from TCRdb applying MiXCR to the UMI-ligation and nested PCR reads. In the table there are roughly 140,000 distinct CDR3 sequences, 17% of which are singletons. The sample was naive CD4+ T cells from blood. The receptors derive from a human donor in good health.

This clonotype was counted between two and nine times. The CDR3 nucleotides are TGTGCCAGCAGCCCCAACTCCTACAATGAGCAGTTCTTC. This encodes CASSPNSYNEQFF. This rearrangement joins TRBV3-1 to TRBJ2-1; D is unresolved. This CDR3 is built from 13 residues. The germline V and J ends were trimmed by 4 bases and 0 bases, with 4 bases remaining between them. Germline assignment: CDR1 LGHDT and CDR2 YNNKEL (reference sequence).

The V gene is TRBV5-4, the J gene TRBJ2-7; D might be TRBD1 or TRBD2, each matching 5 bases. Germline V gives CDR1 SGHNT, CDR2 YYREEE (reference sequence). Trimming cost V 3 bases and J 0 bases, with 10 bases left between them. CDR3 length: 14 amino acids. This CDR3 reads CASSSGTNSYEQYF. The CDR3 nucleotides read TGTGCCAGCAGCTCAGGGACCAACTCCTACGAGCAGTACTTC.

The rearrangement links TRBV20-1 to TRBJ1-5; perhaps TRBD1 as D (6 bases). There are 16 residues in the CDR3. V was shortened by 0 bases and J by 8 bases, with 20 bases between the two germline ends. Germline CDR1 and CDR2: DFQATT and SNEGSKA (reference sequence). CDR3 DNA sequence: TGCAGTGCTAGAGATGGGGGCAGGGAGAGATTGGAGCCCCAGCATTTT. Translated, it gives CSARDGGRERLEPQHF.

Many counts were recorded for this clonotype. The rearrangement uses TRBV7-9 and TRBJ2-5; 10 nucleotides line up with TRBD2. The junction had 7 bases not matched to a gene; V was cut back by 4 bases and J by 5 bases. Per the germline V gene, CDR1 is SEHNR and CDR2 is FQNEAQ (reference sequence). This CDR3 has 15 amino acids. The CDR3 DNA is TGTGCCAGCAGCTCAAGCGGGAGGGCCTCCGAGACCCAGTACTTC. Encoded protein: CASSSSGRASETQYF.

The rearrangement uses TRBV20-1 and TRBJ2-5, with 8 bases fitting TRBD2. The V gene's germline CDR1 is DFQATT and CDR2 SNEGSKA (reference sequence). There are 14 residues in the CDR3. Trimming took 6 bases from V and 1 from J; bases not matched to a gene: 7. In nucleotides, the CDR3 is TGCAGTGCGAGGGTAGCGGGGCTCCAAGAGACCCAGTACTTC. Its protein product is CSARVAGLQETQYF.

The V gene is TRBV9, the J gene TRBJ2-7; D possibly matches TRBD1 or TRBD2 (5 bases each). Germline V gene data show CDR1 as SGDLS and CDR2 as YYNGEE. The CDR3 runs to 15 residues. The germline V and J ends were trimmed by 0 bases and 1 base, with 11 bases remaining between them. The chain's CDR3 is CASSVDWGSSYEQYF. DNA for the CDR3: TGTGCCAGCAGCGTAGATTGGGGGTCGTCCTACGAGCAGTACTTC.

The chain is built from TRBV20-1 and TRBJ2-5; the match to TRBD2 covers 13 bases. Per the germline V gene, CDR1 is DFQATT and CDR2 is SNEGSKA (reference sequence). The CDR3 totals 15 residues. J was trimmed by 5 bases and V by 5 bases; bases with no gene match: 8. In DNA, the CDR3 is TGCAGTGCTGAGGGACTAGCGGGAACTGGGGAGACCCAGTACTTC. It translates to CSAEGLAGTGETQYF.

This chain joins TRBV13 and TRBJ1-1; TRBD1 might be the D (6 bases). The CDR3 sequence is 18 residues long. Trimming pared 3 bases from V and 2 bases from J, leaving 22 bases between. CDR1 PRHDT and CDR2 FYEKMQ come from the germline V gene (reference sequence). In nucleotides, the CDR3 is TGTGCCAGCAGCTTGGGGGGCCTCAGGACAGACCGAAACACTGAAGCTTTCTTT. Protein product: CASSLGGLRTDRNTEAFF.

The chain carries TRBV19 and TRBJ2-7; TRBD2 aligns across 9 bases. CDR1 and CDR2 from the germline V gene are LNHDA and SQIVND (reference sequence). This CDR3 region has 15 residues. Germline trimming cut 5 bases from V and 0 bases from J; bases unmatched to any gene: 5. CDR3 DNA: TGTGCCAGTAGTTTTAGCGGGAGCGTCTCCTACGAGCAGTACTTC. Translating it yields CASSFSGSVSYEQYF. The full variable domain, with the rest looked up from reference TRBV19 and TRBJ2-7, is DGGITQSPKYLFRKEGQNVTLSCEQNLNHDAMYWYRQDPGQGLRLIYYSQIVNDFQKGDIAEGYSVSREKKESFPLTVTSAQKNPTAFYLCASSFSGSVSYEQYFGPGTRLTVT.

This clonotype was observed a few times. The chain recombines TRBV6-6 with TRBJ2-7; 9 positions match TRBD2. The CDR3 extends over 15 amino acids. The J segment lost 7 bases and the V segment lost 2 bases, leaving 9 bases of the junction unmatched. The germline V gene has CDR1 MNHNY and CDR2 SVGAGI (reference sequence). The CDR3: CASSYQRSGGWEQYF. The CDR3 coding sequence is TGTGCCAGCAGTTACCAAAGGAGCGGGGGGTGGGAGCAGTACTTC.

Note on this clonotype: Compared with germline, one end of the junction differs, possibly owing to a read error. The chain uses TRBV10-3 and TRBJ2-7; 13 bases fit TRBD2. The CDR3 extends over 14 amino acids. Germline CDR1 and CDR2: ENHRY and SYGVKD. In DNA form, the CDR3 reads TGTGCCACTGGACTAGCGGGAGTCTCCCACGAGCAGTACTTC. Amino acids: CATGLAGVSHEQYF.

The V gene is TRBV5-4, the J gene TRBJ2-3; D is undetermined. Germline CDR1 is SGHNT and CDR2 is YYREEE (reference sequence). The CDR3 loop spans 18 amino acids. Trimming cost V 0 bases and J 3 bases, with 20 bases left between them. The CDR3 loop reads CASSLGPYAQYSTDTQYF. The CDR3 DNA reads TGTGCCAGCAGCTTGGGGCCCTATGCACAGTACTCAACAGATACGCAGTATTTT.

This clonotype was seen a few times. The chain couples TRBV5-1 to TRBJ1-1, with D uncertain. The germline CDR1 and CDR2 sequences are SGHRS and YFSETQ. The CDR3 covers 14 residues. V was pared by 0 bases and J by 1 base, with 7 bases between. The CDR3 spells CASSLGLRNTEAFF. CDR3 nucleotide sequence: TGCGCCAGCAGCTTGGGTCTCCGGAACACTGAAGCTTTCTTT.

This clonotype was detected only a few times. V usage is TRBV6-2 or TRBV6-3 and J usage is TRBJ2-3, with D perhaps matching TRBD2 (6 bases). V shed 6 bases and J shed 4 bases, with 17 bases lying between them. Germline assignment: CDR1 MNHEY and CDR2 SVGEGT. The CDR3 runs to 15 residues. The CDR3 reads CASSTKRVGPDTQYF. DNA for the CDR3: TGTGCCAGCAGCACCAAGCGGGTGGGCCCAGATACGCAGTATTTT.

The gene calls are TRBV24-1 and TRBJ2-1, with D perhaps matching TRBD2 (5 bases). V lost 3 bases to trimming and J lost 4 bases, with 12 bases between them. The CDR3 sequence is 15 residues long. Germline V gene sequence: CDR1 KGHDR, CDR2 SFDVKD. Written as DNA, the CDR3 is TGTGCCACCAGTGATCCGGGGATCGCATACAATGAGCAGTTCTTC. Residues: CATSDPGIAYNEQFF.

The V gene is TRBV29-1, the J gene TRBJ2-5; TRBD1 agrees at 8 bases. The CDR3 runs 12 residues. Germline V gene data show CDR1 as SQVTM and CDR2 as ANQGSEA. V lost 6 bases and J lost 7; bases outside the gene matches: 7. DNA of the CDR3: TGCAGCGTAGGACAGGGACCGGGGACCCAGTACTTC. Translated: CSVGQGPGTQYF.

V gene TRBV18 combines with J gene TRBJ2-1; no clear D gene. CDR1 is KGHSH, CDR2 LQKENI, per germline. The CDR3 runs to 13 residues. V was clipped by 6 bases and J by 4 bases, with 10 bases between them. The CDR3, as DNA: TGTGCCAGCTCCCCCCTGCAATACAATGAGCAGTTCTTC. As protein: CASSPLQYNEQFF.

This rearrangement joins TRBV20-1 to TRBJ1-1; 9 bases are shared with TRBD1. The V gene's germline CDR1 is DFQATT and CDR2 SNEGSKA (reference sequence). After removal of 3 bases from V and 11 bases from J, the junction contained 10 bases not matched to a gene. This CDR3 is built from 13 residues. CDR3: CSASDRGLSAAFF. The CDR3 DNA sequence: TGCAGTGCTAGCGACAGGGGGTTGTCGGCGGCTTTCTTT.

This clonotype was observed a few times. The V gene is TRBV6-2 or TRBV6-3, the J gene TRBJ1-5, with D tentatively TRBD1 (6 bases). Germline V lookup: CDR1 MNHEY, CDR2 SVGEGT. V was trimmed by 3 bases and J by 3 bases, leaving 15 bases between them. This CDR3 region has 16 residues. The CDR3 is CASSYSGQRVNQPQHF. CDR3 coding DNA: TGTGCCAGCAGTTATTCCGGACAGCGAGTCAATCAGCCCCAGCATTTT.

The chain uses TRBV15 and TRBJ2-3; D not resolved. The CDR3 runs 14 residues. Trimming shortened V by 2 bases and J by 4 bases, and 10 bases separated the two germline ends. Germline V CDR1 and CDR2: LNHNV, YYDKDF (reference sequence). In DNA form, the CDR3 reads TGTGCCACCAGCAGATATGCTTTCCCAGATACGCAGTATTTT. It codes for CATSRYAFPDTQYF.

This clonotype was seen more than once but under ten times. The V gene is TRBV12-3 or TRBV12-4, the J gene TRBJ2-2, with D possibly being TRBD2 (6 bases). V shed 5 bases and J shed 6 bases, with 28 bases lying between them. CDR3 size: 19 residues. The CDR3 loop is CASSLRGAGRRDNAGELFF. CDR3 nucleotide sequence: TGTGCCAGCAGTCTACGCGGGGCAGGTCGGCGGGATAATGCCGGGGAGCTGTTTTTT.

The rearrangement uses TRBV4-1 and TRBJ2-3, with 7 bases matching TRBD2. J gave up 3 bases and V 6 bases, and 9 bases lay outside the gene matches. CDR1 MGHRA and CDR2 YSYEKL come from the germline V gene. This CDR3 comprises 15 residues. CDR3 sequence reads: CASRPGLGRTDTQYF. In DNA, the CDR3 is TGCGCCAGCAGACCTGGACTAGGGCGTACAGATACGCAGTATTTT.

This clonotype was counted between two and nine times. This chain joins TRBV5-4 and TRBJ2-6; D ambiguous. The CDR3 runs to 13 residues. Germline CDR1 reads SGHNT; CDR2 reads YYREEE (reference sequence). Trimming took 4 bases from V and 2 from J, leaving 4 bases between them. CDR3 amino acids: CASSRPGANVLTF. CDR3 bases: TGTGCCAGCAGCCGGCCTGGGGCCAACGTCCTGACTTTC.

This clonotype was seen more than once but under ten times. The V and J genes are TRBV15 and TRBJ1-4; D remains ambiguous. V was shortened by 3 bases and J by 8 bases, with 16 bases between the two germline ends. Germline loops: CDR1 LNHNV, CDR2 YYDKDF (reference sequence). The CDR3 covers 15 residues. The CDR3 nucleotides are TGTGCCACCAGCAGTCGTGGTGGGGTTCGGGAAAAACTGTTTTTT. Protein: CATSSRGGVREKLFF.

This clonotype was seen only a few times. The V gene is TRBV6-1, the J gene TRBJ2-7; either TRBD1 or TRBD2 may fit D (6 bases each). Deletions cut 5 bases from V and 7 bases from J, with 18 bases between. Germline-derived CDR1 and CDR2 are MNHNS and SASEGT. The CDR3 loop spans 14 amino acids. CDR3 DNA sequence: TGTGCCAGCAGTCTCCGGAGGGGGGCAGGGGAGCAGTACTTC. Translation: CASSLRRGAGEQYF.

The CDR3 is CSVQKGGGPYEQYF. The CDR3 bases are TGCAGCGTTCAAAAAGGGGGAGGCCCCTACGAGCAGTACTTC. This chain connects TRBV29-1 to TRBJ2-7; D may be TRBD1 or TRBD2 (6 bases each). V was clipped by 5 bases and J by 2 bases, with 16 bases between them. The germline V gene has CDR1 SQVTM and CDR2 ANQGSEA. There are 14 residues in the CDR3.

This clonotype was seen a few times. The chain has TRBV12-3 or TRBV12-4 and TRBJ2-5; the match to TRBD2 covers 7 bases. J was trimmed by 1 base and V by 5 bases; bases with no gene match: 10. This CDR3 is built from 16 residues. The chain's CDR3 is CASSGAGTMIQETQYF. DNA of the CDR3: TGTGCCAGCAGTGGTGCTGGGACTATGATCCAAGAGACCCAGTACTTC.

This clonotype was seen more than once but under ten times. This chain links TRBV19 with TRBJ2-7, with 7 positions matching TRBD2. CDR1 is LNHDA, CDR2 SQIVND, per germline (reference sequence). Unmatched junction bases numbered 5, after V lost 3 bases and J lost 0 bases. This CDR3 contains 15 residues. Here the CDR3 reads CASSILRGSSYEQYF. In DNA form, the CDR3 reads TGTGCCAGTAGTATCCTCCGCGGGAGCTCCTACGAGCAGTACTTC.

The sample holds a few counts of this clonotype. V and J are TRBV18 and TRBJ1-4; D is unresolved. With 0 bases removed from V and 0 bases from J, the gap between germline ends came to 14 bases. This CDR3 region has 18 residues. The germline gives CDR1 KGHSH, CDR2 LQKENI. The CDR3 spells CASSPPSFGAPTNEKLFF. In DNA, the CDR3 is TGTGCCAGCTCACCACCGTCGTTTGGAGCGCCAACTAATGAAAAACTGTTTTTT.